Ten or more counts support the clone carrying this TCR beta chain. For TCR beta, libraries came from iRepertoire HTBI primers and Arm-PCR of CDR3 regions. TCRdb re-called the multiplex PCR reads with MiXCR, one entry per CDR3 protein. Of roughly 430,000 distinct CDR3 sequences in the sample, about 15% were seen once. Time point given: newly diagnosed GD, antithyroid drugs for less than 3 months. Extracted RNA from PBMCs served as the source of the TCR library. This CDR3 has 12 residues. Germline-derived CDR1 and CDR2 are DFQATT and SNEGSKA (reference sequence). The V and J ends lost 5 bases and 2 bases respectively, with 9 bases between them. This sample is drawn from a study of regulatory T cells in long-lasting Graves disease. These same records also appear under a second study, on T cells in Graves' hyperthyroidism and ophthalmopathy. This second study notes: Ophthalmopathy got predicted by the model a median approximately 6 months before its onset.

This clonotype was obtained from a woman in her 30s with Graves disease. Source: peripheral blood mononuclear cells (PBMCs), taken at new diagnosis, from a patient treated with antithyroid drugs. The rearrangement uses TRBV20-1 and TRBJ1-1; D call uncertain. CDR3 amino acids: CSALTKNTEAFF. The CDR3 coding sequence is TGCAGTGCTTTAACCAAAAACACTGAAGCTTTCTTT.